This is a list of T cell receptor beta chains from one sample in a study of molecular identifiers for immune sequencing clone quantification. From the PCR reads, TCRdb called clonotypes with MiXCR, one entry per CDR3 protein. This sample yields around 480,000 distinct CDR3 sequences, of which 20% to 25% are seen a single time; about 0.8% belongs to the top ten. Source material: naive CD8+ T cells from blood, with Jurkat cell RNA spiked in. Receptor source: a human donor in good health. Some libraries in this study had Jurkat cell RNA spiked in. Each CDR3 is given with its conserved first and last residue.

v_call,j_call,cdr3_aa
TRBV5-1,TRBJ2-7,CASSTGQGDEQYF
TRBV9,TRBJ1-6,CASSVAELGSPLHF
TRBV6-1,TRBJ2-5,CASSEEETQYF
TRBV20-1,TRBJ2-2,CSARDLTGTLNTGELFF
TRBV29-1,TRBJ1-1,CSVIVNTEAFF
TRBV4-3,TRBJ2-7,CASSPPGTDEQYF
TRBV12-3/TRBV12-4,TRBJ2-3,CASSVGWSSTDTQYF
TRBV10-1,TRBJ2-5,CASSQGGRQETQYF
TRBV30,TRBJ1-1,CAWTVPYRGEAFF
TRBV7-2,TRBJ2-3,CASSPLDTLTDTQYF
TRBV20-1,TRBJ2-7,CSARADLDEQYF
TRBV4-3,TRBJ2-5,CASSQQGGGGETQYF
TRBV5-1,TRBJ1-1,CASSWLGGTEAFF
TRBV24-1,TRBJ1-1,CATSTIRGGLNTEAFF
TRBV28,TRBJ2-7,CATGLAGAYEQYF
TRBV12-3/TRBV12-4,TRBJ1-1,CASRDTEAFF
TRBV7-8,TRBJ1-1,CASSLGSVAEAFF
TRBV7-9,TRBJ2-7,CASRGGPAYEQYF
TRBV28,TRBJ2-3,CASSPPRVRGILIRVQYF
TRBV11-2,TRBJ1-6,CASSSVVGTEYNSPLHF
TRBV2,TRBJ2-7,CASSDAGGGKTGSYEQYF
TRBV7-9,TRBJ2-7,CASSSRGGEQYF
TRBV27,TRBJ2-1,CASSLSIINEQFF
TRBV24-1,TRBJ2-3,CATSDLSAEVSPDTQYF
TRBV10-3,TRBJ2-3,CAIKAASGRWPTTDTQYF
TRBV28,TRBJ2-7,CASKDGAYEQYF
TRBV24-1,TRBJ2-3,CATRETGADTQYF
TRBV6-6,TRBJ2-7,CASSLLGTHYEQYF
TRBV30,TRBJ2-3,CAWSVEGLYDVADTQYF
TRBV9,TRBJ2-7,CASSVESGATYEQYF
TRBV7-2,TRBJ2-7,CASSLDRGAYEQYF
TRBV10-1,TRBJ1-1,CASSESRGNTEAFF
TRBV7-6,TRBJ2-1,CASSPTSGLYNEQFF
TRBV27,TRBJ2-3,CASSLLGATDTQYF
TRBV12-5,TRBJ1-5,CASGPGQGSQPQHF
TRBV29-1,TRBJ2-7,CSVEGLADYEQYF
TRBV19,TRBJ2-7,CASSLDLSSSYEQYF
TRBV11-2,TRBJ2-5,CASSPWTSGILRETQYF
TRBV7-9,TRBJ2-7,CASSALGQRDSYEQYF
TRBV30,TRBJ2-1,CAWSGKGHNEQFF
TRBV18,TRBJ1-1,CASSPEGGGPEAFF
TRBV7-6,TRBJ2-5,CASSVTSGQETQYF
TRBV6-5,TRBJ2-7,CASSYSIGQGAYEQYF